The 30 T cell receptor beta chains below come from one sample, sequenced in a study of OX40 agonist ivuxolimab in advanced cancers. Libraries were prepared by immunoSEQ multiplex PCR; TCRdb keeps only in-frame clonotypes and omits some of them. The sample carries about 96,000 clones, about four fifths recorded once. This material consisted of CD4+ or CD8+ T cells sorted from blood, taken in a trial of the OX40 agonist ivuxolimab. The receptors were sampled from an adult with an advanced solid tumor such as melanoma, head and neck, liver or kidney cancer.

The chain joins TRBV7-8 to TRBJ1-4, with 9 bases matching TRBD1. V dropped 5 bases and J dropped 6; count of bases not matched to a gene: 10. The CDR3 covers 16 residues. CDR1 is SGHVS and CDR2 is FQNEAQ in the germline V gene. DNA for the CDR3: TGTGCCAGCAGCAGGGACAGGGTGGCTTCCTATGAAAAACTGTTTTTT. As protein: CASSRDRVASYEKLFF.

The V gene is TRBV11-3, the J gene TRBJ2-2; unclear D gene. Germline V CDR1 and CDR2: SGHNT, YENEEA. V was trimmed by 2 bases and J by 2 bases, leaving 12 bases between them. The CDR3 extends over 16 amino acids. CDR3 in DNA: TGTGCCAGCAGCTTAAAGGGTTGGTTAAACACCGGGGAGCTGTTTTTT. It specifies CASSLKGWLNTGELFF.

This chain links TRBV6-1 with TRBJ1-4; D gene uncertain. Germline V gene sequence: CDR1 MNHNS, CDR2 SASEGT. This CDR3 is built from 16 residues. Trimming pared 0 bases from V and 0 bases from J, leaving 8 bases between. The CDR3 protein is CASSEAWHATNEKLFF. The CDR3 DNA follows: TGTGCCAGCAGTGAAGCGTGGCACGCAACTAATGAAAAACTGTTTTTT.

V is TRBV5-4 and J is TRBJ2-3, with D possibly being TRBD2 (5 bases). The CDR3 totals 16 residues. Germline values: CDR1 SGHNT, CDR2 YYREEE (reference sequence). The germline V and J ends were trimmed by 0 bases and 4 bases, with 15 bases remaining between them. The CDR3: CASSLGGSLGADTQYF. The CDR3 DNA is TGTGCCAGCAGCTTGGGAGGGAGTCTTGGGGCAGATACGCAGTATTTT.

The chain links TRBV7-2 to TRBJ2-7; 15 nucleotides align to TRBD2. Germline trimming cut 5 bases from V and 5 bases from J; bases unmatched to any gene: 10. CDR3 size: 17 residues. Germline V gene data show CDR1 as SGHTA and CDR2 as FQGNSA. In nucleotides, the CDR3 is TGTGCCAGCAGCCACGGACTAGCGGGAGGGGGGAGCCACGAGCAGTACTTC. This encodes CASSHGLAGGGSHEQYF.

The chain carries TRBV2 and TRBJ2-5, with D unresolved. Germline CDR1 and CDR2: SNHLY and FYNNEI. The length of the CDR3 is 13 residues. Trimming took off 6 bases at V and 2 bases at J, with 10 bases between the two ends. Here the CDR3 reads CASRRTEQETQYF. The CDR3, as DNA: TGTGCCAGCAGGAGGACGGAGCAAGAGACCCAGTACTTC. The full variable domain, its missing parts supplied by reference TRBV2 and TRBJ2-5, is EPEVTQTPSHQVTQMGQEVILRCVPISNHLYFYWYRQILGQKVEFLVSFYNNEISEKSEIFDDQFSVERPDGSNFTLKIRSTKLEDSAMYFCASRRTEQETQYFGPGTRLLVL.

The genes are TRBV7-2 and TRBJ2-7; 15 nucleotides match TRBD2. There are 18 residues in the CDR3. Germline assignment: CDR1 SGHTA and CDR2 FQGNSA. Germline trimming cut 5 bases from V and 0 bases from J; bases unmatched to any gene: 8. This CDR3 reads CASSLGLAGGTISYEQYF. DNA for the CDR3: TGTGCCAGCAGCCTGGGACTAGCGGGAGGCACGATCTCCTACGAGCAGTACTTC.

The chain links TRBV6-5 to TRBJ2-1, with D unresolved. Trimming pared 2 bases from V and 6 bases from J, leaving 17 bases between. CDR3 length equals 16 residues. Germline V gene sequence: CDR1 MNHEY, CDR2 SVGAGI. The chain's CDR3 is CASSYRAGPMGNEQFF. The CDR3 DNA is TGTGCCAGCAGTTACAGGGCAGGACCTATGGGCAATGAGCAGTTCTTC.

The chain has TRBV18 and TRBJ2-4, with 7 bases identical to TRBD1. The V and J ends lost 3 bases and 12 bases, in that order; junction bases with no gene match: 8. Looked up from germline, CDR1 is KGHSH and CDR2 is LQKENI. The CDR3 consists of 13 residues. In nucleotides, the CDR3 is TGTGCCAGCTCACCGCAGGACAGGTCGAATCAGTACTTC. It codes for CASSPQDRSNQYF. Variable domain in full (rest from reference TRBV18 and TRBJ2-4): NAGVMQNPRHLVRRRGQEARLRCSPMKGHSHVYWYRQLPEEGLKFMVYLQKENIIDESGMPKERFSAEFPKEGPSILRIQQVVRGDSAAYFCASSPQDRSNQYFGAGTRLSVL.

This clone was detected many times. The chain recombines TRBV7-9 with TRBJ2-7; D may be TRBD1 (6 bases). The CDR3 covers 14 residues. Germline loops: CDR1 SEHNR, CDR2 FQNEAQ (reference sequence). V dropped 0 bases and J dropped 2 bases, with 8 bases sitting between them. DNA of the CDR3: TGTGCCAGCAGCTTAGCGGGGGCTACCTACGAGCAGTACTTC. Translation: CASSLAGATYEQYF.

The chain uses TRBV18 and TRBJ2-1; possible D gene TRBD2, 6 bases. The CDR3 extends over 14 amino acids. The V and J ends lost 1 base and 4 bases respectively, with 8 bases between them. Germline loops: CDR1 KGHSH, CDR2 LQKENI. The CDR3 DNA is TGTGCCAGCTCACCACGGACTAATTACAATGAGCAGTTCTTC. It codes for CASSPRTNYNEQFF.

The genes are TRBV15 and TRBJ1-2, with D uncertain. The germline V gene has CDR1 LNHNV and CDR2 YYDKDF (reference sequence). This CDR3 spans 13 amino acids. V gave up 5 bases and J gave up 4 bases, with 11 bases separating them. The CDR3 loop reads CATSADSSYGYTF. The CDR3 nucleotides read TGTGCCACCAGCGCGGACTCCTCCTATGGCTACACCTTC.

This chain links TRBV5-6 with TRBJ2-4; no clear D. Per germline, CDR1 SGHDT and CDR2 YYEEEE. V dropped 2 bases and J dropped 8 bases, with 20 bases sitting between them. CDR3 size: 16 residues. Here the CDR3 reads CASSLSRLAAVDIQYF. The CDR3 bases are TGTGCCAGCAGCTTATCCAGGCTCGCTGCCGTAGACATTCAGTACTTC.

V and J are TRBV9 and TRBJ2-7, with a tentative D call TRBD2 (6 bases). V lost 3 bases, J lost 2 bases, and 18 bases lay in between. Germline CDR1 is SGDLS and CDR2 is YYNGEE. The CDR3 covers 16 residues. As DNA, the CDR3 is TGTGCCAGCAGCGAGGAGGGGACTCTAAATCCCTACGAGCAGTACTTC. This sequence encodes CASSEEGTLNPYEQYF.

The count of this clone is one. The rearrangement joins TRBV19 to TRBJ1-2, with unresolved D. The CDR3 is made up of 14 amino acids. Germline V gene sequence: CDR1 LNHDA, CDR2 SQIVND (reference sequence). Trimming cost V 1 base and J 7 bases, with 13 bases left between them. CDR3 coding DNA: TGTGCCAGTAGTATAGGCGGGTTAGCCATTGGCTACACCTTC. Encoded protein: CASSIGGLAIGYTF.

This sequence joins TRBV19 and TRBJ1-1, with D unclear. Trimming removed 3 bases from V and 0 bases from J, with 14 bases in between. The CDR3 runs 16 residues. CDR1 is LNHDA, CDR2 SQIVND, per germline (reference sequence). DNA for the CDR3: TGTGCCAGTAGTATCGGCGCCGGGAAAATGAACACTGAAGCTTTCTTT. Translation gives CASSIGAGKMNTEAFF.

J is TRBJ2-1 and V is TRBV7-3; TRBD1 matches 10 bases. CDR3 size: 14 residues. Germline CDR1 and CDR2: SGHTA and FQGTGA. V gave up 4 bases and J gave up 7 bases; unmatched junction bases: 4. The CDR3 DNA reads TGTGCCAGCAGCTGGGACAGGGGAAGGAATGAGCAGTTCTTC. Translating it yields CASSWDRGRNEQFF.

V is TRBV5-1 and J is TRBJ2-5; weak D call: TRBD2 (5 bases). CDR1 is SGHRS, CDR2 YFSETQ, per germline. Trimming took off 0 bases at V and 4 bases at J, with 7 bases between the two ends. The CDR3 is 13 residues long. In DNA, the CDR3 is TGCGCCAGCAGCTTGGGAGGGTCAGAGACCCAGTACTTC. Translated: CASSLGGSETQYF.

This chain connects TRBV5-6 to TRBJ2-3; D possibly corresponds to TRBD2 (6 bases). Trimming removed 3 bases from V and 2 bases from J, with 10 bases in between. CDR3 length: 14 amino acids. The germline V gene has CDR1 SGHDT and CDR2 YYEEEE. This CDR3 reads CASSSGTPTDTQYF. The CDR3 DNA reads as TGTGCCAGCAGCTCCGGGACTCCCACAGATACGCAGTATTTT.

The genes are TRBV4-1 and TRBJ1-5; D gene unclear. The V end was cut by 2 bases, the J end by 1 base, with 9 bases between. CDR1 MGHRA and CDR2 YSYEKL come from the germline V gene. The CDR3 sequence is 15 residues long. CDR3 DNA: TGCGCCAGCAGCCAAACAGATTTAAGCAATCAGCCCCAGCATTTT. Translation: CASSQTDLSNQPQHF.

This clone was seen a single time. The genes are TRBV18 and TRBJ1-1; a possible D gene is TRBD1 (5 bases). This CDR3 is 13 amino acids long. V was trimmed by 6 bases and J by 8 bases, leaving 16 bases between them. Germline V gene data show CDR1 as KGHSH and CDR2 as LQKENI. CDR3 region: CASSPGLRGEAFF. The CDR3 DNA sequence: TGTGCCAGCTCCCCGGGCCTCCGGGGGGAAGCTTTCTTT.

V is TRBV5-1 and J is TRBJ1-1, with D unclear. The germline V gene encodes CDR1 SGHRS and CDR2 YFSETQ. V lost 3 bases, J lost 1 base, and 10 bases lay in between. The CDR3 loop spans 14 amino acids. CDR3 sequence reads: CASSSPLPNTEAFF. The CDR3 region has the DNA TGCGCCAGCAGCTCCCCCCTACCGAACACTGAAGCTTTCTTT.

The table lists this clone with a few counts. V is TRBV7-2 and J is TRBJ1-3; TRBD1 aligns across 7 bases. J gave up 0 bases and V 5 bases, and 10 bases lay outside the gene matches. Germline CDR1 and CDR2: SGHTA and FQGNSA. There are 17 residues in the CDR3. CDR3 sequence reads: CASSRSGTANSGNTIYF. Here the CDR3 DNA reads TGTGCCAGCAGCCGGTCCGGGACAGCCAACTCTGGAAACACCATATATTTT.

The rearrangement links TRBV7-2 to TRBJ2-2; 13 nucleotides match TRBD2. Germline lookup yields CDR1 SGHTA and CDR2 FQGNSA. The CDR3 is 16 residues long. Losses at the gene ends were 3 bases for V and 8 bases for J; bases not matched to a gene: 6. In DNA form, the CDR3 reads TGTGCCAGCAGCTTCGGGACTAGCGGGAAAGGGGGGGAGCTGTTTTTT. Translating gives CASSFGTSGKGGELFF.

The V and J genes are TRBV25-1 and TRBJ2-1; the D gene could be TRBD1 or TRBD2 (5 bases each). Trimming removed 7 bases at V and 5 bases at J, with 18 bases between. CDR1 is MGHDK and CDR2 is SYGVNS in the germline V gene. The CDR3 has 15 amino acids. The CDR3 DNA sequence: TGTGCCAGCACCTTCATCGGGGCTGTTGACAATGAGCAGTTCTTC. Amino acid sequence: CASTFIGAVDNEQFF.

The rearrangement links TRBV6-1 to TRBJ2-3; tentatively, D is TRBD2 (5 bases). The V gene lost 4 bases and the J gene lost 2 bases, with 13 bases spanning the gap. CDR1 MNHNS and CDR2 SASEGT come from the germline V gene. The CDR3 consists of 15 residues. This chain's CDR3 is CASSGRGLITDTQYF. The DNA of the CDR3 is TGTGCCAGCAGTGGCCGAGGACTCATCACAGATACGCAGTATTTT.

V and J are TRBV15 and TRBJ2-1; 8 bases agree with TRBD2. From germline, CDR1 is LNHNV and CDR2 YYDKDF (reference sequence). This CDR3 contains 15 residues. J lost 3 bases, V lost 7 bases, and 8 bases had no gene match. The CDR3 nucleotides read TGTGCCACCACCCGGGAGCGGGAGAACTACAATGAGCAGTTCTTC. It translates to CATTRERENYNEQFF.

This clone was detected only once. The CDR3 DNA reads as TGTGCCAGCAGCTTGAGTAATAGCGGGAGGCCCTACAATGAGCAGTTCTTC. Its translation: CASSLSNSGRPYNEQFF. The rearrangement joins TRBV7-9 to TRBJ2-1; 10 nucleotides line up with TRBD2. Trimming took 3 bases from V and 2 from J; bases not matched to a gene: 7. Germline V gene sequence: CDR1 SEHNR, CDR2 FQNEAQ (reference sequence). This CDR3 has 17 amino acids.

The rearrangement uses TRBV18 and TRBJ2-3, with 7 bases lining up with TRBD2. Germline V gene lookup returns CDR1 KGHSH and CDR2 LQKENI. This CDR3 spans 15 amino acids. V lost 6 bases to trimming and J lost 2 bases; unmatched junction nucleotides: 8. DNA for the CDR3: TGTGCCAGCTCCTTAGGGACTAAGATCACAGATACGCAGTATTTT. Amino acids: CASSLGTKITDTQYF. Full variable domain (rest looked up from reference TRBV18 and TRBJ2-3): NAGVMQNPRHLVRRRGQEARLRCSPMKGHSHVYWYRQLPEEGLKFMVYLQKENIIDESGMPKERFSAEFPKEGPSILRIQQVVRGDSAAYFCASSLGTKITDTQYFGPGTRLTVL.

This chain uses TRBV10-1 with TRBJ1-2; D is unclear. CDR1 WNHNN and CDR2 SYGVQD come from the germline V gene (reference sequence). The length of the CDR3 is 15 residues. Trimming removed 1 base at V and 2 bases at J, with 11 bases between. CDR3 region: CASSEFSPTNYGYTF. The DNA for the CDR3 is TGCGCCAGCAGTGAGTTTTCGCCGACAAACTATGGCTACACCTTC.